Listed here is a single T cell receptor (beta chain). Its specificity is unknown. This sample was taken from a study of shared clonotypes between healthy human individuals. General observations from the study: Donor clonotype sharing was expected to depend on sequencing depth.

CD4+ cells were split into CD45RA+ naive and CD45RA-negative memory subsets. Using around 200 ng DNA, around 30,000 T cell genomes, the sorted-subset replicate PCRs were run. Clones were sequenced by immunoSEQ multiplex PCR, and TCRdb holds only the in-frame ones, with some missing. Of some 2,500,000 clones listed, 92% are singletons. There are 12 residues in the CDR3. V lost 2 bases to trimming and J lost 6 bases, with 5 bases between them. Per germline, CDR1 SNHLY and CDR2 FYNNEI. The sequenced sample consisted of naive CD4+ T cells from PBMCs. Subset defined: CD45RA+ positively selected. The rearrangement uses TRBV2 and TRBJ1-3; D is ambiguous. This sequence originates from a man aged 18 to 29 in good health. Some clones in this sample may be carry-over from other donors' samples. DNA for the CDR3: TGTGCCAGCAGTGAATCGCCAAACACCATATATTTT. This sequence encodes CASSESPNTIYF.